The T cell receptor beta chain described here comes from a study of CD8+ T cells in alopecia areata. Sample treatment: oral pan-JAK inhibitor, 5-10 mg twice daily. V dropped 0 bases and J dropped 0 bases, with 7 bases sitting between them. Germline-derived CDR1 and CDR2 are SGHRS and YFSETQ. The CDR3 runs to 14 residues. Extracted RNA was reverse transcribed into cDNA, the sequencing template. Profiled with immunoSEQ multiplex PCR; TCRdb holds only in-frame clones, not every one. Found here are approximately 140,000 clones, roughly 80% of them singletons; the top ten hold roughly 25%. The source of this sequence is a human donor with alopecia areata. Sequences were derived from CD8+ T cells sorted from blood, sampled at week 4, from a patient treated with tofacitinib. The rearrangement uses TRBV5-1 and TRBJ2-7, with unresolved D. CDR3 bases: TGCGCCAGCAGCTTGGTCGGAGCCTCCTACGAGCAGTACTTC. Residues: CASSLVGASYEQYF.